This T cell receptor beta chain was recovered during a study of blood T cell repertoires in COVID-19. The CDR3 consists of 12 residues. Trimming took off 2 bases at V and 5 bases at J, with 7 bases between the two ends. The repertoire was sequenced with immunoSEQ multiplex PCR; TCRdb's copy has only in-frame clones and lacks some. This table holds 200,000 or so clones, roughly nine tenths found once. Sequenced: peripheral blood. This receptor was identified in a man aged 55 to 69 with COVID-19, enrolled during active disease. The chain joins TRBV12-3 or TRBV12-4 to TRBJ2-7; D not resolved. As DNA, the CDR3 is TGTGCCAGCAGTTTATGGCAGAACGAGCAGTACTTC. It specifies CASSLWQNEQYF.